This T cell receptor (beta chain) was identified during a study of regulatory T cells in long-lasting Graves disease. Whole-study findings and limits: Investigators studied peripheral blood only, not thyroid tissue.

Documented time point: newly diagnosed GD, antithyroid drugs for less than 3 months. Generation of the TCR library employed RNA extracted from PBMCs. Investigators prepared the TCR beta libraries by applying iRepertoire HTBI primers and Arm-PCR of CDR3 regions. TCRdb ran MiXCR on the multiplex PCR reads and lists one entry per CDR3 protein. The profile shows about 450,000 distinct CDR3 sequences, 13% to 15% of them singletons. CDR3 size: 13 residues. V lost 6 bases and J lost 2; bases outside the gene matches: 4. The germline CDR1 and CDR2 sequences are LNHDA and SQIVND (reference sequence). This clonotype appeared many times. Its specificity is not known. The sample was also reused in another study, on T cells in Graves' hyperthyroidism and ophthalmopathy. According to that study: Blood shared most expanded thyroid clonotypes above 0.001.

The rearrangement joins TRBV19 to TRBJ2-7; 7 positions match TRBD2. The material sequenced was peripheral blood mononuclear cells (PBMCs), taken at new diagnosis, from a patient treated with antithyroid drugs. The receptor was derived from a woman between 50 and 59 years old with Graves disease. The CDR3 here is CASSTGLAYEQYF. The DNA for the CDR3 is TGTGCCAGTAGCACCGGACTAGCCTACGAGCAGTACTTC.